This section outlines one T cell receptor beta chain sequence together with its context. This sample was taken from a study of PD-L1 blockade in urothelial cancer. Sequencing was performed with immunoSEQ multiplex PCR; in TCRdb, only in-frame clones are kept and a portion is missing. The repertoire includes around 120,000 clones, roughly 91% of them detected once, and 1.5% to 2% sits in the top ten. Time point here: peripheral blood 6 weeks after treatment start. The receptor was isolated from a man aged 55-75 years with urothelial cancer. Sample: PBMCs, taken around atezolizumab (anti-PD-L1) treatment.

CDR3 nucleotide sequence: TGTGCCAGCAGCCCTACTAGCGGGGGTGAGCAGTTCTTC. The encoded protein is CASSPTSGGEQFF. The chain employs TRBV7-3 and TRBJ2-1; 11 positions agree with TRBD2. J gave up 9 bases and V 5 bases, and 3 bases lay outside the gene matches. This CDR3 contains 13 residues. Germline loops: CDR1 SGHTA, CDR2 FQGTGA.